The clone carrying this T cell receptor (beta chain) was found a few times. The CDR3 totals 14 residues. Trimming took off 5 bases at V and 4 bases at J, with 11 bases between the two ends. Germline CDR1 is MNHEY and CDR2 is SMNVEV (reference sequence). TCRdb recomputed calls from the PCR reads with MiXCR, one row per CDR3 protein. Of around 460,000 distinct CDR3 sequences in the sample, less than 30% were seen once. The data are from a study of molecular identifiers for immune sequencing clone quantification. This clonotype originated in a human donor in good health. Some libraries in this study had Jurkat cell RNA spiked in. The sequenced material came from naive CD8+ T cells from blood, with Jurkat cell RNA spiked in. Subset in this sample: FACS-sorted CD8+CD4-CCR7+CD45RA+ naive T cells. The V and J genes are TRBV27 and TRBJ2-2, with a tentative D call TRBD1 (6 bases). The CDR3 protein is CASSTDSPTGELFF. The CDR3 DNA follows: TGTGCCAGCAGTACGGACAGCCCCACCGGGGAGCTGTTTTTT.